These 16 T cell receptor beta chains were all obtained from the same sample, sequenced in a study of read filtering for tumor transcriptome and immune sequencing (TCRdb year 2020). Instrument used: Illumina HiSeq 4000. The Immunoverse kit was used to build TCR libraries from 400 ng RNA, with molecular barcoded adaptors covering alpha/delta and beta/gamma chains. TCRdb trimmed public reads at Q25 via fastp, called clones via MiXCR and kept in-frame beta chains. Every entry covers one CDR3 protein and lists the most common genes and DNA from its rows. The sample table records roughly 90,000 distinct CDR3 sequences; roughly an eighth of these occur just once. About 16% of the sample rests with the top ten. The sample comprised a population of CD138-negative cells sorted from bone marrow. Taken with the paper, the label for cell subset or site translates to: bone marrow mononuclear cells depleted of CD138+ plasma/myeloma cells by negative magnetic selection. The receptors come from a donor aged 40 or older with multiple myeloma.

In its sample, this clonotype was seen many times. Here the CDR3 DNA reads TGTGCCAGCAGCAAAGCAAACAGGGAGTTTAGCAATCAGCCCCAGCATTTT. It translates to CASSKANREFSNQPQHF. The chain employs TRBV21-1 and TRBJ1-5; TRBD1, the table's D call, lacks a check against the DNA. TRBV21-1 is classified as a pseudogene. The CDR3 runs 17 residues.

This clonotype is a singleton in its sample. The chain employs TRBV5-1 and TRBJ2-6, with 9 bases matching TRBD1. CDR3 size: 15 residues. Germline V CDR1 and CDR2: SGHRS, YFSETQ. Unmatched junction bases numbered 3, after V lost 4 bases and J lost 4 bases. The CDR3 is CASSRTGDGANVLTF. CDR3 bases: TGCGCCAGCAGCCGGACAGGGGACGGGGCCAACGTCCTGACTTTC.

V is TRBV10-3 and J is TRBJ2-3; 10 nucleotides align to TRBD2. The CDR3 length is 15 residues. The germline CDR1 and CDR2 sequences are ENHRY and SYGVKD. V lost 4 bases, J lost 4 bases, and 5 bases stayed unmatched. CDR3: CAISGRAGGADTQYF. DNA of the CDR3: TGTGCCATCAGTGGCCGAGCGGGAGGGGCAGATACGCAGTATTTT.

The V and J genes are TRBV4-2 and TRBJ2-3; D remains ambiguous. Germline V lookup: CDR1 LGHNA, CDR2 YNFKEQ. The CDR3 sequence is 13 residues long. V was shortened by 4 bases and J by 2 bases, with 7 bases between the two germline ends. CDR3 coding DNA: TGTGCCAGCAGCCGCTATTTCACAGATACGCAGTATTTT. Protein: CASSRYFTDTQYF.

To note about this clonotype: Since a much larger clone is just one base distant, this may be a read error. The rearrangement joins TRBV5-1 to TRBJ1-1, with D hard to call. The CDR3 totals 14 residues. The V gene's germline CDR1 is SGHRS and CDR2 YFSETQ. The CDR3 spells CAGSFDGGNTEAFF. Here the CDR3 DNA reads TGCGCCGGCAGCTTTGACGGTGGAAACACTGAAGCTTTCTTT. Together with reference TRBV5-1 and TRBJ1-1, the CDR3 gives the full variable domain: KAGVTQTPRYLIKTRGQQVTLSCSPISGHRSVSWYQQTPGQGLQFLFEYFSETQRNKGNFPGRFSGRQFSNSRSEMNVSTLELGDSALYLCAGSFDGGNTEAFFGQGTRLTVV.

This clonotype was observed a handful of times. With a much larger clone just one base away, this may be a read error. DNA for the CDR3: TGTGCCAGCAGTGTGGGCTCTGGGGCCAACGTCCTGACTTTC. Amino acids: CASSVGSGANVLTF. The chain is built from TRBV2 and TRBJ2-6, with unresolved D. CDR1 and CDR2 (germline): SNHLY, FYNNEI. Between the trimmed V and J ends, which lost 4 bases and 0 bases, there was a span of 4 bases. The CDR3 runs to 14 residues.

The rearrangement links TRBV20-1 to TRBJ1-1; no firm D call. The germline V gene encodes CDR1 DFQATT and CDR2 SNEGSKA (reference sequence). V was cut by 3 bases and J by 7 bases, with 18 bases left in between. The CDR3 loop spans 14 amino acids. The CDR3 DNA follows: TGCAGTGCTAGTGACTCCTCCTTTACGGGTGAAGCTTTCTTT. This codes for CSASDSSFTGEAFF.

This clonotype was seen many times. The chain employs TRBV20-1 and TRBJ2-1; the D call may be TRBD1 or TRBD2 (5 bases each). Looked up from germline, CDR1 is DFQATT and CDR2 is SNEGSKA (reference sequence). The CDR3 has 13 residues. The V gene lost 3 bases and the J gene lost 4 bases, with 10 bases spanning the gap. CDR3 loop: CSASRDLYNEQFF. The DNA for the CDR3 is TGCAGTGCTAGCCGGGACCTATACAATGAGCAGTTCTTC.

As to this clonotype: A much larger clone lies a single base off, so this may be a read error. This chain connects TRBV29-1 to TRBJ2-2; 9 bases match TRBD2. Germline-derived CDR1 and CDR2 are SQVTM and ANQGSEA. CDR3 length: 15 amino acids. This CDR3 is CSASTSGLDAGELVF. In nucleotides, the CDR3 is TGCAGCGCATCTACTAGCGGGTTAGATGCCGGGGAGCTGGTTTTT.

Many counts were recorded for this clonotype. This chain connects TRBV3-1 to TRBJ2-5; 7 bases are a match to TRBD1. Germline assignment: CDR1 LGHDT and CDR2 YNNKEL (reference sequence). Trimming took 7 bases from V and 4 from J; bases not matched to a gene: 6. The CDR3 extends over 13 amino acids. CDR3 sequence reads: CASNSGTVETQYF. The CDR3 DNA reads as TGTGCCAGCAACTCCGGGACAGTAGAGACCCAGTACTTC.

Many counts were recorded for this clonotype. The V gene is TRBV5-5, the J gene TRBJ1-1; D call uncertain. The CDR3 length is 14 residues. V was shortened by 5 bases and J by 0 bases, with 11 bases between the two germline ends. The germline V gene has CDR1 SGHKS and CDR2 YYEKEE (reference sequence). The CDR3 nucleotides read TGTGCCAGCAGTCCCACGGCACTGAACACTGAAGCTTTCTTT. This encodes CASSPTALNTEAFF.

Only one count was recorded for this clonotype. A read error is possible here, since a much larger clone lies one base away. This chain connects TRBV11-3 to TRBJ2-5, with D tentatively TRBD2 (6 bases). Germline CDR1 is SGHNT and CDR2 is YENEEA. This CDR3 has 14 amino acids. This CDR3 is CAGSFGGYQETQYF. CDR3 nucleotide sequence: TGTGCCGGCAGCTTCGGAGGGTATCAAGAGACCCAGTACTTC.

This clonotype has a count of ten or more. This chain uses TRBV11-2 with TRBJ2-1, with D possibly being TRBD2 (6 bases). Germline V lookup: CDR1 SGHAT, CDR2 FQNNGV. V was clipped by 1 base and J by 8 bases, with 15 bases between them. There are 15 residues in the CDR3. The CDR3 DNA reads TGTGCCAGCAGCTTAGGCTACGGGAGAAGCTATGAGCAGTTCTTC. This sequence encodes CASSLGYGRSYEQFF.

There are many counts of this clonotype. Here the CDR3 DNA reads TGCAGCGGTAATGGAGGGGGAGGCACTGAAGCTTTCTTT. Amino acid sequence: CSGNGGGGTEAFF. The rearrangement links TRBV29-1 to TRBJ1-1; tentatively, D is TRBD1 (6 bases). The ends were cut back, 7 bases at V and 4 bases at J, with 16 bases in the middle. This CDR3 is built from 13 residues. Germline assignment: CDR1 SQVTM and CDR2 ANQGSEA.

This clonotype occurred a few times. CDR3: CASSDGGGGGNTIYF. The CDR3 bases are TGTGCCAGCAGTGACGGGGGCGGAGGTGGAAACACCATATATTTT. V usage is TRBV2 and J usage is TRBJ1-3, with D tentatively TRBD1 (6 bases). The germline CDR1 and CDR2 sequences are SNHLY and FYNNEI. The germline V and J ends were trimmed by 3 bases and 3 bases, with 12 bases remaining between them. CDR3 length equals 15 residues.

This clonotype has a count of ten or more. This chain joins TRBV20-1 and TRBJ2-7, with unresolved D. The CDR3 length is 14 residues. Looked up from germline, CDR1 is DFQATT and CDR2 is SNEGSKA (reference sequence). Deletions cut 6 bases from V and 3 bases from J, with 18 bases between. CDR3 bases: TGCAGTGCAGTGTTAATGAGAGGCCACTACGAGCAGTACTTC. Residues: CSAVLMRGHYEQYF.